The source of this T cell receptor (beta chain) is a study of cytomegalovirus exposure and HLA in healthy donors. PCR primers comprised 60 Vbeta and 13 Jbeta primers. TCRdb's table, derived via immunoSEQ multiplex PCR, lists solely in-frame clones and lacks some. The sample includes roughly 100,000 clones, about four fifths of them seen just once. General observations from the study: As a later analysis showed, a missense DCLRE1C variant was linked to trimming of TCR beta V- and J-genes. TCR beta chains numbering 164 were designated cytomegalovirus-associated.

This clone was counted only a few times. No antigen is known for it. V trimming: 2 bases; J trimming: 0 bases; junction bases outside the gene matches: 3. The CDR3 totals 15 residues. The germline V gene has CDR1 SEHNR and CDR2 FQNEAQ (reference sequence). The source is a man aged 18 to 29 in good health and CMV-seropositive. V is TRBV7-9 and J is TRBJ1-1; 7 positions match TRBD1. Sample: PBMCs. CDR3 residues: CASSLLTGMNTEAFF. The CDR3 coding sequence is TGTGCCAGCAGCTTATTGACAGGGATGAACACTGAAGCTTTCTTT.